These T cell receptor beta chains were read from a single sample in a study of T cell responses to AZD1222 COVID-19 vaccine. Profiling relied on immunoSEQ multiplex PCR, and the TCRdb table lists in-frame clones only, not all of them. The top ten hold about 4.7% of the sample, which has 140,000 to 150,000 clones, 89% seen once. The sequences come from peripheral blood, collected on day 0 of AZD1222 vaccination. These receptors were collected from an adult in good health. Each CDR3 is given with its conserved first and last residue. D genes are given only for firm matches. The size field is filled for only some rows; it gives once, few, many or a size class.

>-|-|TRBV19|TRBJ1-4
CASKEISQGRNEKLFF
TGTGCCAGTAAAGAGATTTCTCAGGGGAGGAACGAAAAACTGTTTTTT
>TRBD2|-|TRBV6-2/TRBV6-3|TRBJ2-5
CASSWGLDGETQYF
TGTGCCAGCAGTTGGGGACTAGATGGAGAGACCCAGTACTTC
>-|few|TRBV6-2/TRBV6-3|TRBJ2-7
CASSPTGTGPSQQYF
TGTGCCAGCAGTCCAACCGGGACGGGCCCATCCCAGCAGTACTTC
>-|-|TRBV7-2|TRBJ2-7
CASSLGSAVPYEQYF
TGTGCCAGCAGCTTAGGGTCAGCCGTTCCCTACGAGCAGTACTTC
>-|-|TRBV6-1|TRBJ1-4
CASSEAGRKTNEKLFF
TGTGCCAGCAGTGAAGCTGGTAGAAAAACTAATGAAAAACTGTTTTTT
>-|-|TRBV12-3/TRBV12-4|TRBJ1-2
CASSRAWYTF
TGTGCCAGCAGCCGCGCTTGGTACACCTTC
>-|-|TRBV24-1|TRBJ1-5
CATSRTSNQPQHF
TGTGCCACCAGTCGAACTAGCAATCAGCCCCAGCATTTT
>TRBD1|-|TRBV5-8|TRBJ1-1
CASSRTGRGTEAFF
TGTGCCAGCAGCCGGACAGGCAGGGGCACTGAAGCTTTCTTT
>-|-|TRBV12-5|TRBJ1-1
CASGWGGGFEAFF
TGTGCTAGTGGTTGGGGAGGGGGATTTGAAGCTTTCTTT
>TRBD1|-|TRBV11-1|TRBJ1-1
CASSLEGTAYEAFF
TGTGCCAGCAGCTTAGAGGGGACAGCATATGAAGCTTTCTTT
>TRBD2|-|TRBV19|TRBJ2-7
CARQGTSGYYEQYF
TGTGCCAGGCAGGGGACTAGCGGGTACTACGAGCAGTACTTC
>TRBD1|-|TRBV6-5|TRBJ1-2
CASSYFLGQGEGYTF
TGTGCCAGCAGTTATTTTTTGGGTCAGGGGGAAGGCTACACCTTC
>-|once|TRBV2|TRBJ2-1
CASSEALLRIPDNEQFF
TGTGCCAGCAGTGAAGCGCTCCTGAGGATCCCCGACAATGAGCAGTTCTTC
>-|-|TRBV9|TRBJ2-7
CASSVEGEQYF
TGTGCCAGCAGCGTAGAAGGGGAGCAGTACTTC
>TRBD2|-|TRBV5-4|TRBJ2-1
CATLRLAENNEQFF
TGTGCCACCCTGAGACTAGCGGAAAACAATGAGCAGTTCTTC
>TRBD1|once|TRBV5-6|TRBJ1-2
CASSPDRNYGYTF
TGTGCCAGCAGCCCGGACAGGAACTATGGCTACACCTTC
>-|-|TRBV5-1|TRBJ1-3
CASSLTGYGNTIYF
TGCGCCAGCAGCTTGACAGGGTACGGAAACACCATATATTTT